The 26 T cell receptor beta chains below were found in one sample sequenced in a study of cytomegalovirus exposure and HLA in healthy donors. Sequencing used immunoSEQ multiplex PCR; TCRdb keeps in-frame clones, though not all of them. Of about 130,000 clones listed, 82% are singletons. The sample comprised PBMCs. These receptors all stem from a young man in good health and CMV-seropositive.

The chain employs TRBV6-6 and TRBJ1-2; D perhaps matches TRBD1 (6 bases). Germline-derived CDR1 and CDR2 are MNHNY and SVGAGI (reference sequence). The CDR3 spans 15 residues. Trimming removed 7 bases at V and 0 bases at J, with 15 bases between. CDR3 amino acids: CASKPGTSANYGYTF. CDR3 in DNA: TGTGCCAGCAAACCCGGGACATCCGCTAACTATGGCTACACCTTC.

The chain recombines TRBV2 with TRBJ2-2, with 9 bases fitting TRBD2. The CDR3 length is 15 residues. The V gene's germline CDR1 is SNHLY and CDR2 FYNNEI. V shed 6 bases, J shed 5 bases, and the junction held 7 bases outside the gene matches. The CDR3 DNA sequence: TGTGCCAGCAGGGGACTAGCCCTCCGAACCGGGGAGCTGTTTTTT. This translates into CASRGLALRTGELFF.

The DNA of the CDR3 is TGCAGCGTCGCTCAGGGGTCAGGTGGGGACTACGAGCAGTACTTC. It translates to CSVAQGSGGDYEQYF. This chain connects TRBV29-1 to TRBJ2-7, with D possibly matching TRBD1 (6 bases). The CDR3 is 15 residues long. From germline, CDR1 is SQVTM and CDR2 ANQGSEA. V was cut by 6 bases and J by 3 bases, with 21 bases left in between.

This rearrangement joins TRBV18 to TRBJ1-6; unclear D gene. Germline CDR1 reads KGHSH; CDR2 reads LQKENI. Trimming pared 6 bases from V and 6 bases from J, leaving 21 bases between. The CDR3 extends over 17 amino acids. Written as DNA, the CDR3 is TGTGCCAGCTCTCCAGGAAGCGACGGAATGAGTAATTCACCCCTCCACTTT. Protein product: CASSPGSDGMSNSPLHF.

V usage is TRBV7-2 and J usage is TRBJ1-1, with D unresolved. The CDR3 has 17 amino acids. Germline CDR1 reads SGHTA; CDR2 reads FQGNSA. Trimming cost V 5 bases and J 1 base, with 20 bases left between them. The CDR3 DNA reads TGTGCCAGCAGCCCACCGGTTTTAGGATCAGGGAACACTGAAGCTTTCTTT. Its protein is CASSPPVLGSGNTEAFF.

The J gene is TRBJ1-2, the V gene TRBV18; perhaps TRBD1 as D (6 bases). Germline V lookup: CDR1 KGHSH, CDR2 LQKENI. Deletions cut 2 bases from V and 2 bases from J, with 15 bases between. The CDR3 length is 16 residues. As DNA, the CDR3 is TGTGCCAGCTCACCATCACAGGGACCCGCGAACTATGGCTACACCTTC. Its protein is CASSPSQGPANYGYTF.

This clone was detected a few times. V gene TRBV9 combines with J gene TRBJ2-2; maybe TRBD1 (5 bases). The CDR3 is 14 residues long. Looked up from germline, CDR1 is SGDLS and CDR2 is YYNGEE. V was pared by 0 bases and J by 5 bases, with 8 bases between. As DNA, the CDR3 is TGTGCCAGCAGCGTAGTGGGGCAGACCGGGGAGCTGTTTTTT. Amino acid sequence: CASSVVGQTGELFF.

The gene calls are TRBV7-2 and TRBJ1-1; D may be TRBD1 (5 bases). The V end was cut by 1 base, the J end by 6 bases, with 6 bases between. CDR3 size: 12 residues. The V gene's germline CDR1 is SGHTA and CDR2 FQGNSA. For the CDR3, the DNA is TGTGCCAGCAGCTTAGGGGGGGCTGAAGCTTTCTTT. This sequence encodes CASSLGGAEAFF.

V is TRBV27 and J is TRBJ1-2; tentative D call: TRBD1 (5 bases). The ends were cut back, 5 bases at V and 7 bases at J, with 14 bases in the middle. Germline V CDR1 and CDR2: MNHEY, SMNVEV (reference sequence). The CDR3 covers 13 residues. CDR3 sequence reads: CASSHGATGGYTF. The CDR3 DNA sequence: TGTGCCAGCAGTCATGGGGCGACGGGTGGCTACACCTTC.

The chain combines TRBV5-8 with TRBJ2-5, with 8 bases identical to TRBD1. The V gene's germline CDR1 is SGHTS and CDR2 YDEGEE. Unmatched junction bases numbered 0, after V lost 0 bases and J lost 2 bases. The length of the CDR3 is 14 residues. CDR3 region: CASSLGQGQETQYF. DNA of the CDR3: TGTGCCAGCAGCTTGGGACAGGGGCAAGAGACCCAGTACTTC.

Note on this clone: Other DNA sequences within the sample encode an identical CDR3. This chain links TRBV9 with TRBJ2-5, with TRBD2 matching over 7 bases. The CDR3 runs to 14 residues. V gave up 0 bases and J gave up 5 bases; unmatched junction bases: 4. Germline values: CDR1 SGDLS, CDR2 YYNGEE. The CDR3 is CASSVGTSRETQYF. The CDR3 nucleotides read TGTGCCAGCAGCGTAGGGACTAGTAGGGAGACCCAGTACTTC. The full variable domain, with the rest looked up from reference TRBV9 and TRBJ2-5, is DSGVTQTPKHLITATGQRVTLRCSPRSGDLSVYWYQQSLDQGLQFLIQYYNGEERAKGNILERFSAQQFPDLHSELNLSSLELGDSALYFCASSVGTSRETQYFGPGTRLLVL.

This CDR3 reads CSVEEGTGKAFF. DNA for the CDR3: TGCAGCGTTGAAGAGGGGACAGGGAAAGCTTTCTTT. This chain connects TRBV29-1 to TRBJ1-1, with TRBD1 matching over 9 bases. The CDR3 covers 12 residues. In germline, CDR1 is SQVTM, CDR2 ANQGSEA. J gave up 9 bases and V 0 bases, and 2 bases lay outside the gene matches.

The chain uses TRBV29-1 and TRBJ1-3, with a weak D call TRBD1 (5 bases). Germline V gene sequence: CDR1 SQVTM, CDR2 ANQGSEA. The CDR3 extends over 13 amino acids. Trimming left V 6 bases short and J 3 bases short, with 12 bases between. CDR3 sequence (DNA): TGCAGCGTGTGGGGGGGAGGTGGAAACACCATATATTTT. Translation gives CSVWGGGGNTIYF.

The J gene is TRBJ2-2, the V gene TRBV9; TRBD2 matches at 8 bases. CDR3 size: 16 residues. V shed 4 bases, J shed 1 base, and the junction held 6 bases outside the gene matches. Germline assignment: CDR1 SGDLS and CDR2 YYNGEE. CDR3 amino acids: CASSPQSGGNTGELFF. The DNA for the CDR3 is TGTGCCAGCAGCCCACAAAGCGGGGGGAACACCGGGGAGCTGTTTTTT.

This chain uses TRBV7-9 with TRBJ1-4; D ambiguous. The CDR3 sequence is 15 residues long. Germline V CDR1 and CDR2: SEHNR, FQNEAQ (reference sequence). V was shortened by 1 base and J by 0 bases, with 6 bases between the two germline ends. CDR3 loop: CASSLGLPTNEKLFF. DNA of the CDR3: TGTGCCAGCAGCTTAGGACTCCCAACTAATGAAAAACTGTTTTTT.

The chain recombines TRBV7-9 with TRBJ2-7; TRBD2 aligns across 7 bases. The CDR3 is 15 residues long. In germline, CDR1 is SEHNR, CDR2 FQNEAQ (reference sequence). Trimming cost V 5 bases and J 0 bases; bases outside gene matches: 7. The CDR3 DNA follows: TGTGCCAGCAGCCCCCTGGGGGGGGGCTCCTACGAGCAGTACTTC. Protein product: CASSPLGGGSYEQYF.

This clone was observed a single time. The CDR3 DNA sequence: TGTGCCAGTAGTATACGGGGGACAGGGGGTAACTATGGCTACACCTTC. As protein: CASSIRGTGGNYGYTF. The chain recombines TRBV19 with TRBJ1-2, with 11 positions matching TRBD1. This CDR3 is 16 amino acids long. The V segment lost 2 bases and the J segment 1 base; nucleotides outside the gene matches: 3. The V gene's germline CDR1 is LNHDA and CDR2 SQIVND (reference sequence).

The table lists this clone with a count of one. The V gene is TRBV7-2, the J gene TRBJ2-1; the D gene is possibly TRBD2 (7 bases). Germline CDR1 reads SGHTA; CDR2 reads FQGNSA. The CDR3 runs 19 residues. V dropped 1 base and J dropped 4 bases, with 23 bases sitting between them. Here the CDR3 reads CASSLEGGSGYTRYNEQFF. CDR3 bases: TGTGCCAGCAGCTTAGAGGGGGGTAGCGGGTATACTAGGTACAATGAGCAGTTCTTC.

V and J are TRBV18 and TRBJ2-1; 9 positions match TRBD2. After removal of 2 bases from V and 2 bases from J, the junction contained 1 base not matched to a gene. The germline gives CDR1 KGHSH, CDR2 LQKENI. The CDR3 runs 15 residues. CDR3 sequence reads: CASSPGLAPYNEQFF. The CDR3 region has the DNA TGTGCCAGCTCACCAGGACTAGCGCCCTACAATGAGCAGTTCTTC.

This chain connects TRBV29-1 to TRBJ1-1; tentative D call: TRBD1 (6 bases). The CDR3 covers 16 residues. Germline CDR1 SQVTM, CDR2 ANQGSEA. The V end was cut by 5 bases, the J end by 0 bases, with 19 bases between. The CDR3 is CSVWSLDRTVNTEAFF. In DNA form, the CDR3 reads TGCAGCGTTTGGTCGTTGGACAGAACGGTGAACACTGAAGCTTTCTTT.

The chain links TRBV7-9 to TRBJ1-4, with 7 nucleotides matching TRBD1. Germline CDR1 and CDR2: SEHNR and FQNEAQ (reference sequence). This CDR3 has 16 residues. V was clipped by 5 bases and J by 7 bases; unmatched bases: 13. CDR3 region: CASSNQIGTASEKLFF. CDR3 DNA: TGTGCCAGCAGCAACCAAATCGGGACAGCTAGTGAAAAACTGTTTTTT.

A single count supports this clone. The genes are TRBV5-1 and TRBJ2-5; TRBD2 might be the D (6 bases). The ends were cut back, 4 bases at V and 2 bases at J, with 9 bases in the middle. The CDR3 totals 13 residues. Germline CDR1 SGHRS, CDR2 YFSETQ. For the CDR3, the DNA is TGCGCCAGCAGCGGCGGGGTTCAAGAGACCCAGTACTTC. It specifies CASSGGVQETQYF. Looking up the rest from reference TRBV5-1 and TRBJ2-5 gives the full variable domain: KAGVTQTPRYLIKTRGQQVTLSCSPISGHRSVSWYQQTPGQGLQFLFEYFSETQRNKGNFPGRFSGRQFSNSRSEMNVSTLELGDSALYLCASSGGVQETQYFGPGTRLLVL.

The chain employs TRBV7-9 and TRBJ1-4, with 7 positions matching TRBD1. V lost 5 bases and J lost 7; bases outside the gene matches: 19. The CDR3 is made up of 18 amino acids. Germline lookup yields CDR1 SEHNR and CDR2 FQNEAQ (reference sequence). CDR3 sequence reads: CASSQGQLQLTGGEKLFF. The CDR3 nucleotides are TGTGCCAGCAGCCAGGGACAGCTCCAACTAACCGGGGGTGAAAAACTGTTTTTT.

The chain employs TRBV10-2 and TRBJ1-2; no reliable D call. Germline V gene lookup returns CDR1 WSHSY and CDR2 SAAADI. V gave up 7 bases and J gave up 3 bases, with 12 bases separating them. The CDR3 is 13 residues long. The DNA of the CDR3 is TGCGCCAGCATGCATGAGGCGGACTATGGCTACACCTTC. This gives the protein CASMHEADYGYTF.

This clone was found a few times. V usage is TRBV5-6 and J usage is TRBJ1-2; D remains ambiguous. The CDR3 contains 13 residues. Germline CDR1 SGHDT, CDR2 YYEEEE. Trimming pared 0 bases from V and 4 bases from J, leaving 7 bases between. CDR3 region: CASSLGQIYGYTF. DNA of the CDR3: TGTGCCAGCAGCTTGGGTCAAATCTATGGCTACACCTTC.

Remarks on this clone: Other nucleotide sequences from this sample produce the same CDR3. The chain recombines TRBV27 with TRBJ2-1; 9 bases are a match to TRBD2. The CDR3 length is 15 residues. Germline trimming cut 4 bases from V and 1 base from J; bases unmatched to any gene: 2. CDR1 and CDR2 (germline): MNHEY, SMNVEV (reference sequence). The CDR3 DNA follows: TGTGCCAGCAGTTCCCTAGCGGGGTCCTACAATGAGCAGTTCTTC. This sequence encodes CASSSLAGSYNEQFF.